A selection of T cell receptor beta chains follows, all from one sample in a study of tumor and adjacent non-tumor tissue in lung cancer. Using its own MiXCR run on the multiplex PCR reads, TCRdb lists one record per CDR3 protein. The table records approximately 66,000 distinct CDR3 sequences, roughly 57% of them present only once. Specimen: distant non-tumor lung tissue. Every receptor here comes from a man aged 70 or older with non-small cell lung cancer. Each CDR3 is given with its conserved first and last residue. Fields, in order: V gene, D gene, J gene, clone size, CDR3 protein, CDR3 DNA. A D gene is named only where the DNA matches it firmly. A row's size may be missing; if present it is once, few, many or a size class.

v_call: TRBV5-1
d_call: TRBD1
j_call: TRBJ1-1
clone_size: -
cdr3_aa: CASYRGRTNTEAFF
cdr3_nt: TGCGCCAGTTACAGGGGCCGTACGAACACTGAAGCTTTCTTT

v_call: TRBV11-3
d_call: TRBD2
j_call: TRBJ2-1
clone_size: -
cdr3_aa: CASNLLAGVNNEQFF
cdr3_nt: TGTGCCAGTAACCTTCTAGCGGGGGTCAACAATGAGCAGTTCTTC

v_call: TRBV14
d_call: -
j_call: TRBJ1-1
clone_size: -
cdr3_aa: CASTLGLNTEAFF
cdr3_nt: TGTGCCAGCACCCTGGGCCTGAACACTGAAGCTTTCTTT

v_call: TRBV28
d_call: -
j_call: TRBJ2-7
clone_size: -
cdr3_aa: CASSFGGASAYEQYF
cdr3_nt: TGTGCCAGCAGTTTCGGGGGCGCCAGCGCCTACGAGCAGTACTTC

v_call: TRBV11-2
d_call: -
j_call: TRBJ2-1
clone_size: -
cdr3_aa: CANSQGLSGNEKFF
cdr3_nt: TGTGCCAACAGCCAGGGACTTTCGGGGAATGAGAAGTTCTTC

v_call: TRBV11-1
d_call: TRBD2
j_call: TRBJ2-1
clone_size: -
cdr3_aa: CASSLRRLAGGGLYNEQFF
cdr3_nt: TGTGCCAGCAGCTTAAGGAGACTAGCGGGAGGAGGACTTTACAATGAGCAGTTCTTC

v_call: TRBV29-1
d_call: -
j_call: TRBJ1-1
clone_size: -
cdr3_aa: CSVKDSTNTEAFF
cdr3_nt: TGCAGCGTTAAGGATAGTACGAACACTGAAGCTTTCTTT

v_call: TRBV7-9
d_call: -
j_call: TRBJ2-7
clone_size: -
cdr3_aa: CASSLEGGHRTDKQYF
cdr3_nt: TGTGCCAGCAGCTTAGAAGGGGGACATCGAACCGATAAGCAGTACTTC

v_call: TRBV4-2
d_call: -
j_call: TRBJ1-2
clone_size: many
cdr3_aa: CASSQDQGSYGYTF
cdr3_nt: TGTGCCAGCAGCCAAGATCAGGGGAGCTATGGCTACACCTTC

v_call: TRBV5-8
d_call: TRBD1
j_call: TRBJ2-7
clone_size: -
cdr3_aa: CASTVAGGLYEQYF
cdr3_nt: TGTGCCAGCACCGTGGCAGGGGGTTTGTACGAGCAGTACTTC

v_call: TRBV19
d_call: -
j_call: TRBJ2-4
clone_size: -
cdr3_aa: CASSIEAGVQNIQYF
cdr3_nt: TGTGCCAGTAGTATAGAAGCCGGGGTGCAAAACATTCAGTACTTC

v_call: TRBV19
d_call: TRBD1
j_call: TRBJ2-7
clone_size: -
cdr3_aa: CASRGQGYEQYF
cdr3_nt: TGTGCCAGTAGGGGACAGGGGTACGAGCAGTACTTC

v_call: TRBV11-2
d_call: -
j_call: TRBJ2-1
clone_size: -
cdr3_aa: CAKSLASSDYNEQFF
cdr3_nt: TGTGCCAAAAGCTTAGCGAGTAGCGATTACAATGAGCAGTTCTTC

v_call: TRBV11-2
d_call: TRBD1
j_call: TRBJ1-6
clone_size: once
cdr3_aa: CARSTGGSPFHF
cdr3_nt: TGTGCCAGGAGCACAGGGGGTTCACCCTTCCACTTT

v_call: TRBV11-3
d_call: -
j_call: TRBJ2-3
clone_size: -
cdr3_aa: CASNLFHQGEDTQYF
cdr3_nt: TGTGCCAGCAACTTGTTCCACCAAGGGGAAGATACGCAGTATTTT

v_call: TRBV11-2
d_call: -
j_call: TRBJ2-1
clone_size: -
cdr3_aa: CANSLEGQSHNEQFF
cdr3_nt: TGTGCCAACAGCTTAGAGGGGCAGTCTCACAATGAGCAGTTCTTC

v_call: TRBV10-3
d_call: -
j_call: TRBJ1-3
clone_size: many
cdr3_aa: CAIGGNTIYF
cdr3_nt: TGTGCCATCGGGGGAAACACCATATATTTT

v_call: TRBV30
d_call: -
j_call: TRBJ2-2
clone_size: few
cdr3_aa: CAWARGELFF
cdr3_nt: TGTGCCTGGGCCCGCGGGGAGCTGTTTTTT

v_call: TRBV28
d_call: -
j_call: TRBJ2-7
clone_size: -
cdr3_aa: CASNPAGGGAGYEQHF
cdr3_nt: TGTGCCAGCAACCCTGCGGGCGGGGGCGCGGGCTACGAGCAACACTTC

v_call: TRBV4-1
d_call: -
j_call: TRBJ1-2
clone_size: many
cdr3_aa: CASSQDRRTYGYTF
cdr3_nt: TGCGCCAGCAGCCAAGACAGGAGGACCTATGGCTACACCTTC

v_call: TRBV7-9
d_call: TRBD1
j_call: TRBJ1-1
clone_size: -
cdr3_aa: CASRSPEQGALTEAFF
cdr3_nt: TGTGCAAGCAGATCGCCGGAACAGGGGGCACTGACTGAAGCTTTCTTT

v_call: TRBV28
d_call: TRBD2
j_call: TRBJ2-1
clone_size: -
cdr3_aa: CASSSAQRGRNEHFF
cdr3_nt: TGTGCCAGCAGTTCTGCGCAGCGGGGGAGGAATGAGCACTTCTTC

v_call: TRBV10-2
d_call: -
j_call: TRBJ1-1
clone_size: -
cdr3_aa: CASRENAGTTIETFF
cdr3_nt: TGCGCCAGCAGGGAAAACGCCGGGACTACCATTGAAACTTTCTTT

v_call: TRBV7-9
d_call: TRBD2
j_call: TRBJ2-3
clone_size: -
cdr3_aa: CASSGPGRGAPTDTQYF
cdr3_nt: TGTGCCAGCAGCGGCCCAGGGCGGGGGGCGCCCACAGATACGCAGTATTTT

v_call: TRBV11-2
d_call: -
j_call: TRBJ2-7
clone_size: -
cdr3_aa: CASSLEARSHEQHF
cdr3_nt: TGTGCCAGTAGCTTAGAGGCTCGAAGCCATGAGCAGCACTTC

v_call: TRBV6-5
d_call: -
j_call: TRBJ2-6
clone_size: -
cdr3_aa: CACSSKYRGIRANVLTF
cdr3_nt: TGTGCCTGCAGTTCCAAATATCGGGGGATTAGGGCCAACGTCCTAACTTTC